The next 30 T cell receptor beta chains were all read from a single sample in a study of immune heterogeneity within non-small cell lung tumors. In a multiplex PCR, 32 V and 13 J primers amplified TCR beta CDR3. TCRdb re-called the multiplex PCR reads through MiXCR, storing one row per CDR3 protein. The sample lists approximately 4,300 distinct CDR3 sequences, roughly 30% occurring once. Template came from bulk tumor genomic DNA, at 600 ng per sample. Doctors removed several biopsies from each primary tumor during surgery, keeping them far apart. Before undergoing curative surgery, patients had newly diagnosed non-small cell lung cancer that was untreated. Sequencing was done on a sample of lung tumor tissue. The receptors originated from a man aged 55 to 70 with non-small cell lung cancer.

This chain's CDR3 is CAWSVGIAEGGSGYEQYF. For the CDR3, the DNA is TGTGCCTGGAGTGTAGGTATCGCTGAGGGCGGGAGTGGTTACGAGCAGTACTTC. V gene TRBV30 combines with J gene TRBJ2-7; TRBD2 matches at 7 bases. This CDR3 has 18 amino acids. Germline-derived CDR1 and CDR2 are GTSNPN and SVGIG (reference sequence). V lost 0 bases and J lost 4; bases outside the gene matches: 18. The full variable domain, rest sourced from reference TRBV30 and TRBJ2-7, is SQTIHQWPATLVQPVGSPLSLECTVEGTSNPNLYWYRQAAGRGLQLLFYSVGIGQISSEVPQNLSASRPQDRQFILSSKKLLLSDSGFYLCAWSVGIAEGGSGYEQYFGPGTRLTVT.

This clonotype was picked up a small number of times. The V and J genes are TRBV12-3 or TRBV12-4 and TRBJ1-1; a weak D match, TRBD1 (5 bases). Trimming cost V 6 bases and J 10 bases, with 15 bases left between them. The CDR3 is made up of 12 amino acids. The CDR3 DNA reads as TGTGCCAGCAGCCCTAGCGTCCAGGGAGCTTTCTTT. Its protein product is CASSPSVQGAFF.

This clonotype is medium-sized. V and J are TRBV28 and TRBJ1-6; possibly TRBD1 for D (5 bases). This CDR3 has 14 residues. V lost 6 bases and J 6 bases, leaving 12 bases between the germline ends. Germline V CDR1 and CDR2: MDHEN, SYDVKM. CDR3 residues: CASSLTDSNSPLHF. In DNA, the CDR3 is TGTGCCAGCAGCCTGACAGACTCTAATTCACCCCTCCACTTT.

This sequence joins TRBV5-5 and TRBJ1-2, with D uncertain. Deletions cut 0 bases from V and 12 bases from J, with 12 bases between. The germline V gene encodes CDR1 SGHKS and CDR2 YYEKEE (reference sequence). This CDR3 contains 12 residues. DNA of the CDR3: TGTGCCAGCAGCTTGGGCGTCAGCCCGGACACCTTC. Its protein product is CASSLGVSPDTF.

This clonotype has just a few counts. This chain uses TRBV7-9 with TRBJ2-1; D perhaps matches TRBD2 (5 bases). Germline V lookup: CDR1 SEHNR, CDR2 FQNEAQ (reference sequence). There are 13 residues in the CDR3. V was cut by 6 bases and J by 3 bases, with 9 bases left in between. The CDR3 is CASRTGNYNEQFF. CDR3 DNA: TGTGCCAGCAGAACGGGAAACTACAATGAGCAGTTCTTC.

This clonotype is labeled medium-sized (0.01 to 0.1%). The chain carries TRBV15 and TRBJ1-2; D is ambiguous. CDR1 and CDR2 from the germline V gene are LNHNV and YYDKDF (reference sequence). Trimming took 1 base from V and 0 from J, leaving 9 bases between them. The CDR3 consists of 15 residues. CDR3 sequence reads: CATSRVQRANYGYTF. CDR3 DNA sequence: TGTGCCACCAGCAGAGTTCAGAGAGCTAACTATGGCTACACCTTC.

Regarding this clonotype: A much larger clone lies one base from this, so it may be a read error. The chain joins TRBV13 to TRBJ2-7; D is ambiguous. In germline, CDR1 is PRHDT, CDR2 FYEKMQ (reference sequence). The CDR3 totals 13 residues. This chain's CDR3 is CAGRSALYYEQYF. The CDR3 coding sequence is TGTGCCGGCAGGTCAGCCCTCTATTACGAGCAGTACTTC.

The gene calls are TRBV6-5 and TRBJ2-5; 11 bases agree with TRBD1. The V gene end was trimmed by 4 bases and the J gene end by 1 base; junction bases not matched to a gene: 2. From germline, CDR1 is MNHEY and CDR2 SVGAGI. The CDR3 extends over 15 amino acids. CDR3: CASSLGQGVQETQYF. The CDR3 DNA follows: TGTGCCAGCAGTTTGGGACAGGGGGTCCAAGAGACCCAGTACTTC.

The genes are TRBV3-1 and TRBJ1-3, with D perhaps matching TRBD1 (6 bases). The CDR3 extends over 16 amino acids. From germline, CDR1 is LGHDT and CDR2 YNNKEL (reference sequence). The V gene lost 4 bases and the J gene lost 0 bases, with 13 bases spanning the gap. This CDR3 is CASSPTDSYSGNTIYF. In DNA form, the CDR3 reads TGTGCCAGCAGCCCAACGGACAGTTACTCTGGAAACACCATATATTTT.

This clonotype is termed medium-sized. The chain uses TRBV7-2 and TRBJ2-1, with no clear D. This CDR3 spans 18 amino acids. CDR1 and CDR2 (germline): SGHTA, FQGNSA. V lost 2 bases and J 0 bases, leaving 17 bases between the germline ends. CDR3 amino acids: CASSLISSYSSSYNEQFF. The CDR3 coding sequence is TGTGCCAGCAGCTTAATTTCTTCCTACTCCAGCTCCTACAATGAGCAGTTCTTC. Filled out from reference TRBV7-2 and TRBJ2-1, the complete variable domain reads GAGVSQSPSNKVTEKGKDVELRCDPISGHTALYWYRQSLGQGLEFLIYFQGNSAPDKSGLPSDRFSAERTGGSVSTLTIQRTQQEDSAVYLCASSLISSYSSSYNEQFFGPGTRLTVL.

This chain joins TRBV19 and TRBJ2-3; 10 bases align to TRBD1. The CDR3 spans 15 residues. Germline-derived CDR1 and CDR2 are LNHDA and SQIVND (reference sequence). With V trimmed by 7 bases and J by 2 bases, 6 bases remained unmatched. CDR3 nucleotides: TGTGCCAGTACCTCGGGACAGGGGTACACAGATACGCAGTATTTT. Translation gives CASTSGQGYTDTQYF.

This chain uses TRBV5-1 with TRBJ1-1; maybe TRBD1 (5 bases). The germline CDR1 and CDR2 sequences are SGHRS and YFSETQ. The CDR3 runs to 15 residues. The ends were cut back, 4 bases at V and 5 bases at J, with 18 bases in the middle. The DNA for the CDR3 is TGCGCCAGCAGCCAAAGAGCCGACGGGGGTACTGAAGCTTTCTTT. Amino acids: CASSQRADGGTEAFF.

Relative to its sample, this clonotype is medium-sized (0.01 to 0.1%). The chain uses TRBV5-1 and TRBJ2-3; TRBD2 agrees at 13 bases. V shed 1 base, J shed 0 bases, and the junction held 17 bases outside the gene matches. CDR3 length equals 22 residues. Germline values: CDR1 SGHRS, CDR2 YFSETQ. The CDR3 spells CASSLPPAHTSGRGASTDTQYF. The CDR3 coding sequence is TGCGCCAGCAGCTTGCCCCCCGCACACACTAGCGGGAGGGGAGCTAGCACAGATACGCAGTATTTT. The full variable domain, in which reference TRBV5-1 and TRBJ2-3 provide the parts outside the CDR3, is KAGVTQTPRYLIKTRGQQVTLSCSPISGHRSVSWYQQTPGQGLQFLFEYFSETQRNKGNFPGRFSGRQFSNSRSEMNVSTLELGDSALYLCASSLPPAHTSGRGASTDTQYFGPGTRLTVL.

This clonotype ranks as medium-sized (0.01 to 0.1%). V and J are TRBV9 and TRBJ1-2; 10 positions match TRBD1. CDR3 length: 17 residues. Losses at the gene ends were 3 bases for V and 2 bases for J; bases not matched to a gene: 10. Germline-derived CDR1 and CDR2 are SGDLS and YYNGEE. CDR3 DNA: TGTGCCAGCAGCGGCCAGACAGGGGGCGCGCGGAACTATGGCTACACCTTC. Encoded protein: CASSGQTGGARNYGYTF. Full variable domain (outside the CDR3, taken from reference TRBV9 and TRBJ1-2): DSGVTQTPKHLITATGQRVTLRCSPRSGDLSVYWYQQSLDQGLQFLIQYYNGEERAKGNILERFSAQQFPDLHSELNLSSLELGDSALYFCASSGQTGGARNYGYTFGSGTRLTVV.

This clonotype is termed large (0.1 to 1%). This chain links TRBV6-1 with TRBJ1-2; a possible D gene is TRBD1 (6 bases). Germline V gene sequence: CDR1 MNHNS, CDR2 SASEGT. The CDR3 is 13 residues long. The ends were cut back, 6 bases at V and 4 bases at J, with 12 bases in the middle. CDR3 coding DNA: TGTGCCAGCAGCCCGACAGGTACCTATGGCTACACCTTC. Translating it yields CASSPTGTYGYTF.

This clonotype counts as large. The chain recombines TRBV20-1 with TRBJ2-7; 7 nucleotides agree with TRBD1. The CDR3 contains 12 residues. Trimming cost V 4 bases and J 3 bases; bases outside gene matches: 3. CDR1 is DFQATT, CDR2 SNEGSKA, per germline (reference sequence). CDR3 loop: CSATNRGYEQYF. The CDR3 DNA reads as TGCAGTGCTACCAACAGGGGCTACGAGCAGTACTTC.

In its sample, this clonotype is medium-sized. The chain combines TRBV7-3 with TRBJ2-6; D may match TRBD1 or TRBD2 (5 bases each). Germline V gene data show CDR1 as SGHTA and CDR2 as FQGTGA. V was pared by 2 bases and J by 0 bases, with 5 bases between. This CDR3 region has 15 residues. CDR3 DNA sequence: TGTGCCAGCAGCTTAGGGGGCTCTGGGGCCAACGTCCTGACTTTC. It specifies CASSLGGSGANVLTF.

The V gene is TRBV19, the J gene TRBJ2-1; 7 bases are a match to TRBD2. Trimming cost V 8 bases and J 8 bases; bases outside gene matches: 9. CDR1 and CDR2 (germline): LNHDA, SQIVND (reference sequence). The CDR3 is made up of 13 amino acids. The CDR3 region is CASGSLAYDEQFF. The CDR3 coding sequence is TGTGCCAGTGGTTCACTAGCGTACGATGAGCAGTTCTTC.

By sample share, this clonotype is medium-sized. The chain uses TRBV20-1 and TRBJ2-7; 14 bases are a match to TRBD2. Germline-derived CDR1 and CDR2 are DFQATT and SNEGSKA (reference sequence). Unmatched junction bases numbered 5, after V lost 1 base and J lost 0 bases. There are 17 residues in the CDR3. CDR3 amino acids: CSARGLGTSGSSYEQYF. The CDR3 DNA reads TGCAGTGCTAGAGGCCTCGGGACTAGCGGGAGCTCCTACGAGCAGTACTTC.

Regarding this clonotype: A much larger clone differs from this one at a single base, so this may be a read error. This rearrangement joins TRBV20-1 to TRBJ2-1; D uncertain. This CDR3 has 14 amino acids. The germline V gene encodes CDR1 DFQATT and CDR2 SNEGSKA (reference sequence). Here the CDR3 reads CSAPLLHSYNERFF. CDR3 nucleotides: TGCAGTGCCCCTCTCCTCCACTCCTACAATGAGCGGTTCTTC.

There are a few counts of this clonotype. The DNA of the CDR3 is TGTGCCAGCAGCCAAGGCCCCGGATTGGCGCAGTATTTT. This sequence encodes CASSQGPGLAQYF. The chain is built from TRBV3-1 and TRBJ2-3; no clear D. The CDR3 contains 13 residues. The V gene's germline CDR1 is LGHDT and CDR2 YNNKEL (reference sequence). Between the trimmed V and J ends, which lost 1 base and 10 bases, there was a span of 12 bases.

The rearrangement uses TRBV6-1 and TRBJ2-7; D may match TRBD1 or TRBD2 (5 bases each). This CDR3 region has 11 residues. Trimming took off 8 bases at V and 3 bases at J, with 8 bases between the two ends. From germline, CDR1 is MNHNS and CDR2 SASEGT. For the CDR3, the DNA is TGTGCCAGCGGGGACCTCTACGAGCAGTACTTC. Protein: CASGDLYEQYF.

A word on this clonotype: Being one base from a much bigger clone, this may be a read error. The CDR3 reads CASIQDRDLYEQYF. In DNA form, the CDR3 reads TGTGCCAGCATCCAAGACAGGGACCTCTACGAGCAGTACTTC. This chain joins TRBV3-1 and TRBJ2-7; 7 bases map to TRBD1. The CDR3 runs to 14 residues. CDR1 LGHDT and CDR2 YNNKEL come from the germline V gene (reference sequence).

By frequency in the sample, this clonotype is medium-sized (0.01 to 0.1%). The chain is built from TRBV12-3 or TRBV12-4 and TRBJ1-3; D is undetermined. V lost 1 base and J 5 bases, leaving 9 bases between the germline ends. The CDR3 is 14 residues long. In DNA form, the CDR3 reads TGTGCCAGCAGTTTAGGGGGTCTTAGAAACACCATATATTTT. It is translated as CASSLGGLRNTIYF.

CDR3 protein: CASSDSMQTTPFF. CDR3 nucleotides: TGTGCCAGCAGTGACTCGATGCAGACCACCCCGTTCTTC. The chain combines TRBV6-4 with TRBJ2-1; D is unresolved. CDR3 length: 13 amino acids. Germline loops: CDR1 MRHNA, CDR2 SNTAGT. Between the trimmed V and J ends, which lost 0 bases and 15 bases, there was a span of 15 bases.

The rearrangement uses TRBV5-1 and TRBJ1-5; D is uncertain. Germline assignment: CDR1 SGHRS and CDR2 YFSETQ. This CDR3 has 13 amino acids. The V gene lost 5 bases and the J gene lost 0 bases, with 6 bases spanning the gap. CDR3 protein: CASRQSSNQPQHF. CDR3 sequence (DNA): TGCGCCAGCAGACAAAGTAGCAATCAGCCCCAGCATTTT.

As to this clonotype: A read error is possible here, since a much larger clone lies one base away. This sequence joins TRBV18 and TRBJ1-4, with D possibly being TRBD1 (5 bases). V gave up 4 bases and J gave up 7 bases, with 16 bases separating them. CDR1 and CDR2 from the germline V gene are KGHSH and LQKENI. This CDR3 is 15 amino acids long. CDR3 amino acids: CASSRTGVPTEKLFF. CDR3 nucleotide sequence: TGTGCCAGCTCACGTACAGGAGTTCCTACTGAAAAACTGTTTTTT. Full variable domain (outside the CDR3, taken from reference TRBV18 and TRBJ1-4): NAGVMQNPRHLVRRRGQEARLRCSPMKGHSHVYWYRQLPEEGLKFMVYLQKENIIDESGMPKERFSAEFPKEGPSILRIQQVVRGDSAAYFCASSRTGVPTEKLFFGSGTQLSVL.

This clonotype was counted once. This chain connects TRBV27 to TRBJ1-5; D unresolved. Trimming took 6 bases from V and 1 from J, leaving 4 bases between them. The CDR3 contains 12 residues. Germline CDR1 MNHEY, CDR2 SMNVEV (reference sequence). The CDR3 nucleotides read TGTGCCAGCAGAGGGAGCAATCAGCCCCAGCATTTT. Its translation is CASRGSNQPQHF.

By sample fraction, this clonotype is medium-sized. V usage is TRBV28 and J usage is TRBJ2-1; 9 positions match TRBD2. J gave up 4 bases and V 3 bases, and 10 bases lay outside the gene matches. CDR1 is MDHEN, CDR2 SYDVKM, per germline. This CDR3 comprises 17 residues. CDR3 amino acids: CASSFRASGAIYNEQFF. Written as DNA, the CDR3 is TGTGCCAGCAGTTTCCGTGCTAGCGGGGCAATTTACAATGAGCAGTTCTTC. Filled out from reference TRBV28 and TRBJ2-1, the complete variable domain reads DVKVTQSSRYLVKRTGEKVFLECVQDMDHENMFWYRQDPGLGLRLIYFSYDVKMKEKGDIPEGYSVSREKKERFSLILESASTNQTSMYLCASSFRASGAIYNEQFFGPGTRLTVL.

The rearrangement uses TRBV28 and TRBJ2-1; D perhaps matches TRBD1 (5 bases). CDR1 and CDR2 (germline): MDHEN, SYDVKM. V lost 3 bases and J 0 bases, leaving 9 bases between the germline ends. The CDR3 is 15 residues long. Here the CDR3 reads CASSFSQGSYNEQFF. In nucleotides, the CDR3 is TGTGCCAGCAGTTTTTCCCAGGGCTCCTACAATGAGCAGTTCTTC.